The clone carrying this TCR beta chain has only a few counts. Its antigen remains unidentified. Germline values: CDR1 MNHEY, CDR2 SVGEGT. This CDR3 comprises 15 residues. V lost 6 bases to trimming and J lost 1 base; unmatched junction nucleotides: 5. The data derive from a study of T cell repertoires in cytomegalovirus infection. Looking at the study overall: Indications came from public TCR beta signatures; they pointed to CMV infection and to a matching HLA type.

The study's findings and limits: Ex vivo responses were dominated by HLA-C-restricted CMV-specific TCR beta clonotypes.

TCRdb analysed the reads with MiXCR anew, one entry per CDR3 protein. The top ten hold 64% of the sample, which has approximately 50,000 distinct CDR3 sequences, around 18% seen once. This sample comprised CD8+ T cells from cultured PBMCs, obtained from culture after CMV antigen stimulation. The genes are TRBV6-2 or TRBV6-3 and TRBJ2-1; 8 bases match TRBD2. The clonotype originates from a human donor in good health (CMV status not recorded). Some clones in this sample may be carry-over from other donors' samples. The CDR3 DNA follows: TGTGCCAGCAGAGAAACGGGGGGGTCCTACAATGAGCAGTTCTTC. Translation: CASRETGGSYNEQFF.